Listed below are T cell receptor beta chains from one sample, sequenced in a study of T cells after yellow fever vaccination. MiXCR, applied by TCRdb to the 5' RACE reads, yields one record per CDR3 protein. The sample holds 95,000 to 100,000 distinct CDR3 sequences; under 7% are singletons and the top ten take about 41%. Here the sequenced sample was CD8+ T cells sorted from PBMCs, taken 10 days after the yellow fever booster vaccination. The receptors originated from a man aged 18 to 29 who received the YFV17D yellow fever vaccine. The CDR3 runs from the conserved cysteine through the conserved F or W. The D gene is left open where the match is weak. Rows may omit the clone size; those that give it use once, few, many or a size class.

. | TRBJ1-2 | . | TRBV20-1 | TGCAGTGCTAGGGACCCTCGGGAGGCTCTCAACTATGGCTACACCTTC | CSARDPREALNYGYTF
TRBD1 | TRBJ1-2 | . | TRBV5-1 | TGCGCCAGCAGCTCCGGAATACAGGGGGGTCATGGCTACACCTTC | CASSSGIQGGHGYTF
TRBD2 | TRBJ2-2 | large | TRBV15 | TGTGCCACCAGCAGAGATGTAGAGGTGTTGGCTAGCGGGGGGACCGGGGAGCTGTTTTTT | CATSRDVEVLASGGTGELFF
. | TRBJ2-7 | . | TRBV6-2/TRBV6-3 | TGTGCCAGCAGTCACTACGAGCAGTACTTC | CASSHYEQYF
. | TRBJ2-7 | many | TRBV19 | TGTGCCAGTAGTCAACGGGCCGCAGGCGGGCAGTACTTC | CASSQRAAGGQYF
. | TRBJ1-2 | . | TRBV12-3/TRBV12-4 | TGTGCCAGCAGTCCCCGTAGGGACTATGGCTACACCTTC | CASSPRRDYGYTF
. | TRBJ1-1 | . | TRBV27 | TGTGCCAGCAGTTTATTTCCGGGGCTGAACACTGAAGCTTTCTTT | CASSLFPGLNTEAFF
. | TRBJ1-1 | . | TRBV9 | TGTGCCAGCAGCGCCGAGGGGAGGACTGAAGCTTTCTTT | CASSAEGRTEAFF
TRBD1 | TRBJ1-3 | . | TRBV4-1 | TGCGCCAGCAGAGTCCCGGGACAGTCTGGAAACACCATATATTTT | CASRVPGQSGNTIYF
. | TRBJ2-5 | few | TRBV7-9 | TGTGCCAGCAGCCAGGAGGGACAGCAAGAGACCCAGTACTTC | CASSQEGQQETQYF
TRBD2 | TRBJ2-3 | few | TRBV27 | TGTGCCAGCAGGTTAGCGGGGCCCCTCACAGATACGCAGTATTTT | CASRLAGPLTDTQYF
. | TRBJ2-3 | . | TRBV7-3 | TGTGCCAGCAGCTCCTCGGGACTCTACACAGATACGCAGTATTTT | CASSSSGLYTDTQYF
. | TRBJ1-3 | few | TRBV7-3 | TGTGCCAGCAGCTTTGGGGGAACACCGGGCTCTGGAAACACCATATATTTT | CASSFGGTPGSGNTIYF
TRBD2 | TRBJ2-5 | many | TRBV6-2/TRBV6-3 | TGTGCCAGCAACCAACCAAGACCAGGACGGGAGGGGGAGACCCAGTACTTC | CASNQPRPGREGETQYF
. | TRBJ2-7 | few | TRBV6-1 | TGTGCCAGCGCCGAGCCGGCAACCGGTTACTACGAGCAGTACTTC | CASAEPATGYYEQYF
TRBD2 | TRBJ2-3 | few | TRBV6-2/TRBV6-3 | TGTGCCAGCTCCCCGGCTAGCGGACACACAGATACGCAGTATTTT | CASSPASGHTDTQYF
. | TRBJ2-6 | few | TRBV10-3 | TGTGCCATCACCTCGGGGACTGGGGCCAACGTCCTGACTTTC | CAITSGTGANVLTF
. | TRBJ1-2 | . | TRBV6-6 | TGTGCCAGTCTGGCGTCGAAAGGCTACACCTTC | CASLASKGYTF
. | TRBJ2-1 | . | TRBV4-3 | TGCGCCAGCAGCAACCCGGTACGGGGGACAGACCCCAATGAGCAGTTCTTC | CASSNPVRGTDPNEQFF
. | TRBJ2-7 | . | TRBV7-2 | TGTGCCAGCAGCTTAGGCACAGGGCCCCACGAGCAGTACTTC | CASSLGTGPHEQYF
. | TRBJ1-1 | . | TRBV4-1 | TGCGCCAGCAGCGCCGTTTGGGCGACTGAAGCTTTCTTT | CASSAVWATEAFF
. | TRBJ1-6 | few | TRBV7-2 | TGTGCCAGCAGCATAAGCAGGGGTCTTGTTAATTCACCCCTCCACTTT | CASSISRGLVNSPLHF